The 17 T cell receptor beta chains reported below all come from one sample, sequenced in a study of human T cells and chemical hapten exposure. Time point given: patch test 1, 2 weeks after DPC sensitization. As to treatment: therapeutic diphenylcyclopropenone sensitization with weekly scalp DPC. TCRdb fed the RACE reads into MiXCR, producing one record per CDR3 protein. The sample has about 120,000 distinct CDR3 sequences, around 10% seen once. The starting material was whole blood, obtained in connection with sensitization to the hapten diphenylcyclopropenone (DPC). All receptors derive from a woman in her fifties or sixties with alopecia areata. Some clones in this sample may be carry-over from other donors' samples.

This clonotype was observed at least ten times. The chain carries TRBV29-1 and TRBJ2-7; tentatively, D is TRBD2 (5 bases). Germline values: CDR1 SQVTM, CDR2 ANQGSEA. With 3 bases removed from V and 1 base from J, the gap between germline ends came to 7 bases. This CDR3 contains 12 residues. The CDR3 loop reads CSVDSGSYEQYF. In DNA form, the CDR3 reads TGCAGCGTTGACAGCGGATCCTACGAGCAGTACTTC.

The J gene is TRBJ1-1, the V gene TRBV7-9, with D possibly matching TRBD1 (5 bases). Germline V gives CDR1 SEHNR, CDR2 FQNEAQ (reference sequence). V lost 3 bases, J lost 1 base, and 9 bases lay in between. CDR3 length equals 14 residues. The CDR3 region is CASSFQGSNTEAFF. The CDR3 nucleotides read TGTGCCAGCAGCTTTCAGGGTTCGAACACTGAAGCTTTCTTT.

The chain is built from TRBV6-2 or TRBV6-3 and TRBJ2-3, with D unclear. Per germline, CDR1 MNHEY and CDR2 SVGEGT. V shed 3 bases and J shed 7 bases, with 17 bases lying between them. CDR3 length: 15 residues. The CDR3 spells CASSYSAQDLYTQYF. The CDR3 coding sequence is TGTGCCAGCAGTTATTCTGCCCAGGACCTCTATACGCAGTATTTT.

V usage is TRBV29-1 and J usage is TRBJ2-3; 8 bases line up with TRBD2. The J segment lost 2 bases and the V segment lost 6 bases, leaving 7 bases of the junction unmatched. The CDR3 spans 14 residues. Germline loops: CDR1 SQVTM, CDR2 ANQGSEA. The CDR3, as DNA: TGCAGCGTCCTGCGGGGGGCTGCCACAGATACGCAGTATTTT. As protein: CSVLRGAATDTQYF.

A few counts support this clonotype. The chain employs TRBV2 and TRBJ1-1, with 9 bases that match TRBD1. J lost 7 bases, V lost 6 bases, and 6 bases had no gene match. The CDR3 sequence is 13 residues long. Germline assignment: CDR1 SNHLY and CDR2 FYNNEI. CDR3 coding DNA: TGTGCCAGCAGGATACAGGGGGCAGGTGAAGCTTTCTTT. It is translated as CASRIQGAGEAFF.

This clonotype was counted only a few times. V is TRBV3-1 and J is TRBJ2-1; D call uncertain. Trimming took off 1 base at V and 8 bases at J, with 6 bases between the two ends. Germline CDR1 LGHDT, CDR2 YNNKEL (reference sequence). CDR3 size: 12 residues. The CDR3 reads CASSQVPHEQFF. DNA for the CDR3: TGTGCCAGCAGCCAAGTACCGCATGAGCAGTTCTTC.

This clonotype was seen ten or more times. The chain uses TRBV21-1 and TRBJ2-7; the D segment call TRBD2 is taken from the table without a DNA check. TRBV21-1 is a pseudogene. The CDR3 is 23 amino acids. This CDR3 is CASSKTPRGGTSGRPFRSYEQYF. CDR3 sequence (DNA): TGTGCCAGCAGCAAAACCCCTCGAGGAGGGACTAGCGGGAGGCCGTTTCGGTCCTACGAGCAGTACTTC.

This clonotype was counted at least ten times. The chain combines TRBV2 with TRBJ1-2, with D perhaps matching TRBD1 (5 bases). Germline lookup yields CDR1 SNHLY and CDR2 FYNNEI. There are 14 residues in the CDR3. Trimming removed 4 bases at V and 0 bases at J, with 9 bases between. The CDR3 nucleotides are TGTGCCAGCAGTGCTGAAGGGGCTAACTATGGCTACACCTTC. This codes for CASSAEGANYGYTF.

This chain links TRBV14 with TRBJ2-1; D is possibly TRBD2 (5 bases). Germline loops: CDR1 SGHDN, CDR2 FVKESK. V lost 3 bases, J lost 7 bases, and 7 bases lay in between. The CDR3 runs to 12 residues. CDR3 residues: CASSHPGNEQFF. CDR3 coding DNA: TGTGCCAGCAGCCATCCGGGGAATGAGCAGTTCTTC.

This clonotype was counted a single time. The CDR3 DNA reads as TGTGCCAGCAACCCGGGACTCCTGAACACTGAAGCTTTCTTT. This encodes CASNPGLLNTEAFF. V and J are TRBV6-5 and TRBJ1-1, with D possibly being TRBD1 (5 bases). V was shortened by 7 bases and J by 0 bases, with 12 bases between the two germline ends. There are 14 residues in the CDR3. In germline, CDR1 is MNHEY, CDR2 SVGAGI.

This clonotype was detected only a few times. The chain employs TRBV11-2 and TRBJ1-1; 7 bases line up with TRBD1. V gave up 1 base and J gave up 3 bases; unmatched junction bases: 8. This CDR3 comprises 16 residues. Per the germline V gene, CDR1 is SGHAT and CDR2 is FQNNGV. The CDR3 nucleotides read TGTGCCAGCAGCTTAGGACAGGGTATCTTGGACACTGAAGCTTTCTTT. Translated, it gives CASSLGQGILDTEAFF.

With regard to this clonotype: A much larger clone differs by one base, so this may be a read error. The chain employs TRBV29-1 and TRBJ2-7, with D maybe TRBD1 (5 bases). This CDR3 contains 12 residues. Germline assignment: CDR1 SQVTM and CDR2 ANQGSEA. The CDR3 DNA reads TGCTGCGTTGAATCCCCAGGGTTCGAGCAGTACTTC. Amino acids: CCVESPGFEQYF.

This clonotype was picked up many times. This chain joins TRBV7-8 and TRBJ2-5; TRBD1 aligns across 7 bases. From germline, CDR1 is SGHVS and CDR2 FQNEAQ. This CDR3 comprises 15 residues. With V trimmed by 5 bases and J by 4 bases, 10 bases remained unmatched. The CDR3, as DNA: TGTGCCAGCAGCCCCCAAAGGGGGCGGTTAGAGACCCAGTACTTC. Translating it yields CASSPQRGRLETQYF.

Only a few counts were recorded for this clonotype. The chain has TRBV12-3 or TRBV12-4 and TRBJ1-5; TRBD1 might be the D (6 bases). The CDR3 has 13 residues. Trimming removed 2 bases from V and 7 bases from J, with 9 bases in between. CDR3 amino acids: CASSLQGKQPQHF. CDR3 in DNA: TGTGCCAGCAGTTTACAGGGGAAACAGCCCCAGCATTTT.

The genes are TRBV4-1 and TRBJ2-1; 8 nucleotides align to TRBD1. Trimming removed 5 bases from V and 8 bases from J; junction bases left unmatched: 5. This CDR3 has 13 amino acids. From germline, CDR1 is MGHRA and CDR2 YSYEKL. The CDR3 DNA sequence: TGCGCCAGCAGCGACGGACAGGGCTATGAGCAGTTCTTC. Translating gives CASSDGQGYEQFF.

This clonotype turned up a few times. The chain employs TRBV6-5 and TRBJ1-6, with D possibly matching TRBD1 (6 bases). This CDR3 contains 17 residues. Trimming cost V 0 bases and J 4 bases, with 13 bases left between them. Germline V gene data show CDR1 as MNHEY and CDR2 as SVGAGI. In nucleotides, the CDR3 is TGTGCCAGCAGTTACTCTTACACCAGGGGATATAATTCACCCCTCCACTTT. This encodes CASSYSYTRGYNSPLHF.

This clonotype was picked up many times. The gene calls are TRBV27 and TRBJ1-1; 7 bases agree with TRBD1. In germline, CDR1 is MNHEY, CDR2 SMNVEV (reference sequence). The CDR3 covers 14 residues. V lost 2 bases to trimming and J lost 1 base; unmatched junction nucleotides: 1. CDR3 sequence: CASSLRDRNTEAFF. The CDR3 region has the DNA TGTGCCAGCAGTTTAAGGGACAGGAACACTGAAGCTTTCTTT.